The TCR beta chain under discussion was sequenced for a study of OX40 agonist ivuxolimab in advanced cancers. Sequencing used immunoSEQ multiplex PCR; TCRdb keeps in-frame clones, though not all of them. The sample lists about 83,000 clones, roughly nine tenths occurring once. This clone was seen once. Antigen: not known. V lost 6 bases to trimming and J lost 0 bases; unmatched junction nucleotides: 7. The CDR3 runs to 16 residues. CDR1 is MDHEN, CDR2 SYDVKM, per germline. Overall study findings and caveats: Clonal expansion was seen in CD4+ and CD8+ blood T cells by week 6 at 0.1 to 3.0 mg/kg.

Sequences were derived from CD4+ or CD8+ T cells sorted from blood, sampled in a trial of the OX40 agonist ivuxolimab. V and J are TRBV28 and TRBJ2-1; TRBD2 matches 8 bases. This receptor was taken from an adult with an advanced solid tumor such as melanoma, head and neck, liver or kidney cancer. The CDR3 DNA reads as TGTGCCAGCAGCGCGACCGGGACTAGCTCCTACAATGAGCAGTTCTTC. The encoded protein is CASSATGTSSYNEQFF. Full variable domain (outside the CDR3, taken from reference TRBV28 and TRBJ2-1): DVKVTQSSRYLVKRTGEKVFLECVQDMDHENMFWYRQDPGLGLRLIYFSYDVKMKEKGDIPEGYSVSREKKERFSLILESASTNQTSMYLCASSATGTSSYNEQFFGPGTRLTVL.